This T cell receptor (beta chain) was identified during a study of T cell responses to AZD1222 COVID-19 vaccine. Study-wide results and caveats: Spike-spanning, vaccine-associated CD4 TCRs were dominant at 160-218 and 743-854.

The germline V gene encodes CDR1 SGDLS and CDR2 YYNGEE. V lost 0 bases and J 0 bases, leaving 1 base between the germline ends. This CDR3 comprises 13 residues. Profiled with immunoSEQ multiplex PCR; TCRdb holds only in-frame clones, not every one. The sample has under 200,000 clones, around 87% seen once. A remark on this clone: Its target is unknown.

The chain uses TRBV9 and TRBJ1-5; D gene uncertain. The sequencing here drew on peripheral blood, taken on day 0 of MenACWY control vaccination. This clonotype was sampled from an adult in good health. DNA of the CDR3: TGTGCCAGCAGCGTAGGTAGCAATCAGCCCCAGCATTTT. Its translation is CASSVGSNQPQHF.